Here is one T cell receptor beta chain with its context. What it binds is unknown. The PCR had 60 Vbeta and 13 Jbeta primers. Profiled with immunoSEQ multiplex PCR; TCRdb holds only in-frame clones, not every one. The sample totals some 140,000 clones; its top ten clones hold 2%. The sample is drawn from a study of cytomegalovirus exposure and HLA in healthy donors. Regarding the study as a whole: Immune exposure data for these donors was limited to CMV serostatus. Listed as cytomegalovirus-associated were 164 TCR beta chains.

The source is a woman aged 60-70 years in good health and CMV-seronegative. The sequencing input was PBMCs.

This chain's CDR3 is CAWTIPGAHSPLHF. As DNA, the CDR3 is TGTGCCTGGACCATACCAGGGGCCCATTCACCCCTCCACTTT. The V call is TRBV30, the J call TRBJ1-6; TRBD1 might be the D (6 bases). The CDR3 is 14 residues long. Looked up from germline, CDR1 is GTSNPN and CDR2 is SVGIG (reference sequence). Trimming removed 4 bases at V and 8 bases at J, with 15 bases between.